This entry lists 22 T cell receptor beta chains sequenced from one sample in a study of blood T cell repertoires in COVID-19. TCRdb's table, derived via immunoSEQ multiplex PCR, lists solely in-frame clones and lacks some. The table lists some 130,000 clones, 75% to 90% of them singletons. The sequenced sample consisted of peripheral blood. The receptors were sampled from a man between 60 and 75 years old with COVID-19, enrolled during active disease.

The chain links TRBV28 to TRBJ1-6; D not certain. This CDR3 is built from 12 residues. Trimming took 5 bases from V and 7 from J, leaving 6 bases between them. Germline lookup yields CDR1 MDHEN and CDR2 SYDVKM. The CDR3 sequence: CASSLINSPLHF. The CDR3 DNA is TGTGCCAGCAGTCTTATAAATTCACCCCTCCACTTT.

The V gene is TRBV10-3, the J gene TRBJ1-6; tentative D call: TRBD1 (5 bases). V lost 0 bases and J lost 8, with 14 bases in between. CDR1 and CDR2 (germline): ENHRY, SYGVKD. This CDR3 spans 16 amino acids. This CDR3 reads CAISESAGVSYSPLHF. The DNA of the CDR3 is TGTGCCATCAGTGAGTCGGCGGGGGTCTCCTATTCACCCCTCCACTTT.

The rearrangement joins TRBV2 to TRBJ2-7; 16 positions agree with TRBD2. V was pared by 7 bases and J by 2 bases, with 2 bases of the junction left unmatched. The CDR3 runs to 15 residues. The V gene's germline CDR1 is SNHLY and CDR2 FYNNEI. The CDR3 sequence: CASIGTSGGAYEQYF. The CDR3 DNA reads as TGTGCCAGCATCGGGACTAGCGGGGGGGCCTACGAGCAGTACTTC.

The V gene is TRBV12-5, the J gene TRBJ2-2, with 8 bases aligning to TRBD1. The trim removed 2 bases at V and 4 bases at J, leaving 6 bases unmatched. The CDR3 consists of 16 residues. The germline CDR1 and CDR2 sequences are LGHNT and FRNRAP. CDR3 DNA sequence: TGTGCTAGTGGTTTGCCCCGGACAGGGCCCACCGGGGAGCTGTTTTTT. Its translation is CASGLPRTGPTGELFF.

The chain has TRBV10-3 and TRBJ2-3; 8 nucleotides match TRBD2. With V trimmed by 10 bases and J by 0 bases, 6 bases remained unmatched. The CDR3 has 14 residues. Germline V gene lookup returns CDR1 ENHRY and CDR2 SYGVKD. In nucleotides, the CDR3 is TGTGCCACGGGGGGGGGATCTAGCACAGATACGCAGTATTTT. Its protein product is CATGGGSSTDTQYF.

The genes are TRBV18 and TRBJ2-2; D gene ambiguous. The CDR3 has 14 amino acids. Germline CDR1 and CDR2: KGHSH and LQKENI. V lost 0 bases to trimming and J lost 3 bases, with 5 bases between them. This CDR3 reads CASSPPRDTGELFF. Written as DNA, the CDR3 is TGTGCCAGCTCACCACCGAGAGACACCGGGGAGCTGTTTTTT.

This clone has only one observation. The V call is TRBV7-2, the J call TRBJ2-7; 8 nucleotides align to TRBD2. Germline V gene sequence: CDR1 SGHTA, CDR2 FQGNSA. V shed 3 bases and J 3 bases; nucleotides not matched to a gene: 7. This CDR3 region has 15 residues. In DNA form, the CDR3 reads TGTGCCAGCAGCTTTGGGGGGACTAGTCGCTACGAGCAGTACTTC. Translated, it gives CASSFGGTSRYEQYF.

V gene TRBV5-1 combines with J gene TRBJ1-5; possible D gene TRBD1, 5 bases. The CDR3 has 13 amino acids. Trimming removed 2 bases at V and 7 bases at J, with 10 bases between. Germline V gives CDR1 SGHRS, CDR2 YFSETQ. The CDR3 is CASSLAGGQPQHF. In DNA form, the CDR3 reads TGCGCCAGCAGCTTAGCCGGGGGACAGCCCCAGCATTTT. The complete variable domain, with remaining parts taken from reference TRBV5-1 and TRBJ1-5, reads KAGVTQTPRYLIKTRGQQVTLSCSPISGHRSVSWYQQTPGQGLQFLFEYFSETQRNKGNFPGRFSGRQFSNSRSEMNVSTLELGDSALYLCASSLAGGQPQHFGDGTRLSIL.

V usage is TRBV19 and J usage is TRBJ2-1, with D tentatively TRBD1 (5 bases). CDR1 is LNHDA and CDR2 is SQIVND in the germline V gene (reference sequence). There are 15 residues in the CDR3. Between the trimmed V and J ends, which lost 3 bases and 0 bases, there was a span of 9 bases. CDR3 sequence reads: CASSIDSLSYNEQFF. DNA for the CDR3: TGTGCCAGTAGTATTGACAGCCTCTCCTACAATGAGCAGTTCTTC.

This chain joins TRBV4-3 and TRBJ2-3; tentative D call: TRBD2 (5 bases). V was cut by 3 bases and J by 1 base, with 11 bases left in between. CDR3 length equals 15 residues. Germline CDR1 is LGHNA and CDR2 is YSLEER. CDR3 bases: TGCGCCAGCAGCCACGGAGGATTACGCACAGATACGCAGTATTTT. Its translation is CASSHGGLRTDTQYF.

This clone was detected only a few times. The chain couples TRBV7-9 to TRBJ1-3, with 8 bases identical to TRBD1. Germline V CDR1 and CDR2: SEHNR, FQNEAQ (reference sequence). The CDR3 is made up of 16 amino acids. With 4 bases clipped from V and 3 bases from J, the junction kept 8 bases outside the gene matches. The CDR3 nucleotides are TGTGCCAGCAGCTCCGGTACAGGGGGTTATGGAAACACCATATATTTT. It specifies CASSSGTGGYGNTIYF.

The chain links TRBV28 to TRBJ1-1; 9 bases line up with TRBD1. V trimming: 6 bases; J trimming: 2 bases; junction bases outside the gene matches: 4. The CDR3 has 14 residues. Germline V CDR1 and CDR2: MDHEN, SYDVKM. DNA for the CDR3: TGTGCCAGCAGACGGGACAGGGCTAACACTGAAGCTTTCTTT. This codes for CASRRDRANTEAFF. The whole variable domain, filled in from reference TRBV28 and TRBJ1-1, reads DVKVTQSSRYLVKRTGEKVFLECVQDMDHENMFWYRQDPGLGLRLIYFSYDVKMKEKGDIPEGYSVSREKKERFSLILESASTNQTSMYLCASRRDRANTEAFFGQGTRLTVV.

The J gene is TRBJ2-1, the V gene TRBV7-8; 8 positions agree with TRBD2. CDR1 SGHVS and CDR2 FQNEAQ come from the germline V gene. The CDR3 totals 16 residues. V was pared by 6 bases and J by 7 bases, with 14 bases of the junction left unmatched. DNA of the CDR3: TGTGCCAGCAGGCAGACCGGGGGGGCCTTAGTTAATGAGCAGTTCTTC. Amino acids: CASRQTGGALVNEQFF.

The V gene is TRBV6-5, the J gene TRBJ1-1; 9 bases are shared with TRBD1. V dropped 5 bases and J dropped 7; count of bases not matched to a gene: 2. This CDR3 comprises 12 residues. Germline V gives CDR1 MNHEY, CDR2 SVGAGI. CDR3 DNA sequence: TGTGCCAGCAGTCGACAGGGGGATGAAGCTTTCTTT. This gives the protein CASSRQGDEAFF.

This chain uses TRBV4-2 with TRBJ1-2; 12 bases fit TRBD1. After removal of 1 base from V and 8 bases from J, the junction contained 5 bases not matched to a gene. Germline V gene data show CDR1 as LGHNA and CDR2 as YNFKEQ. The CDR3 runs to 15 residues. The DNA of the CDR3 is TGTGCCAGCAGCCAAGCGGGACAGGGGGCAAGAGGCTACACCTTC. This encodes CASSQAGQGARGYTF.

This chain uses TRBV5-5 with TRBJ2-2; 7 nucleotides line up with TRBD1. The CDR3 loop spans 16 amino acids. The trim removed 4 bases at V and 0 bases at J, leaving 6 bases unmatched. The germline CDR1 and CDR2 sequences are SGHKS and YYEKEE (reference sequence). This chain's CDR3 is CASSLTGHANTGELFF. The DNA of the CDR3 is TGTGCCAGCAGCCTGACAGGGCACGCGAACACCGGGGAGCTGTTTTTT. The whole variable domain, remainder taken from reference TRBV5-5 and TRBJ2-2, is DAGVTQSPTHLIKTRGQQVTLRCSPISGHKSVSWYQQVLGQGPQFIFQYYEKEERGRGNFPDRFSARQFPNYSSELNVNALLLGDSALYLCASSLTGHANTGELFFGEGSRLTVL.

The CDR3 loop reads CASSEGHASNQPQHF. The CDR3 nucleotides read TGTGCCAGCAGTGAGGGACACGCCAGCAATCAGCCCCAGCATTTT. This chain links TRBV6-1 with TRBJ1-5; D might be TRBD1 (6 bases). Trimming left V 3 bases short and J 1 base short, with 10 bases between. The V gene's germline CDR1 is MNHNS and CDR2 SASEGT. The CDR3 extends over 15 amino acids.

This rearrangement joins TRBV7-9 to TRBJ2-3, with 10 bases lining up with TRBD2. Per the germline V gene, CDR1 is SEHNR and CDR2 is FQNEAQ (reference sequence). The CDR3 covers 16 residues. The V and J ends lost 4 bases and 0 bases, in that order; junction bases with no gene match: 4. The CDR3 coding sequence is TGTGCCAGCAGCTCCGGGACTAGCGTAAGCACAGATACGCAGTATTTT. Its translation: CASSSGTSVSTDTQYF.

The chain recombines TRBV5-5 with TRBJ2-7; no firm D call. Germline assignment: CDR1 SGHKS and CDR2 YYEKEE (reference sequence). With 1 base removed from V and 6 bases from J, the gap between germline ends came to 17 bases. The CDR3 is 15 residues long. The CDR3 coding sequence is TGTGCCAGCAGCTTGAATGTCGGGTTCCCGCTCGAGCAGTACTTC. Protein product: CASSLNVGFPLEQYF. The complete variable domain, with remaining parts taken from reference TRBV5-5 and TRBJ2-7, reads DAGVTQSPTHLIKTRGQQVTLRCSPISGHKSVSWYQQVLGQGPQFIFQYYEKEERGRGNFPDRFSARQFPNYSSELNVNALLLGDSALYLCASSLNVGFPLEQYFGPGTRLTVT.

The genes are TRBV7-9 and TRBJ1-4; D remains unclear. The CDR3 totals 14 residues. Germline CDR1 reads SEHNR; CDR2 reads FQNEAQ (reference sequence). The ends were cut back, 7 bases at V and 4 bases at J, with 13 bases in the middle. CDR3 bases: TGTGCCAGCATAAAGGGAGGTGGTAATGAAAAACTGTTTTTT. Amino acids: CASIKGGGNEKLFF.

The chain employs TRBV5-4 and TRBJ1-4; possible D gene TRBD1, 5 bases. The CDR3 totals 15 residues. Trimming cost V 0 bases and J 8 bases, with 14 bases left between them. CDR1 and CDR2 from the germline V gene are SGHNT and YYREEE (reference sequence). The CDR3: CASSLALGGNEKLFF. The CDR3 DNA reads as TGTGCCAGCAGCTTGGCCTTGGGGGGAAACGAAAAACTGTTTTTT. Supplemented by reference TRBV5-4 and TRBJ1-4, the full variable domain reads ETGVTQSPTHLIKTRGQQVTLRCSSQSGHNTVSWYQQALGQGPQFIFQYYREEENGRGNFPPRFSGLQFPNYSSELNVNALELDDSALYLCASSLALGGNEKLFFGSGTQLSVL.

The chain joins TRBV11-1 to TRBJ2-1; 7 bases map to TRBD2. Germline lookup yields CDR1 SGHAT and CDR2 FQDESV (reference sequence). With 5 bases clipped from V and 3 bases from J, the junction kept 10 bases outside the gene matches. CDR3 length: 16 residues. This CDR3 is CASSGGLTLYYNEQFF. In DNA form, the CDR3 reads TGTGCCAGCAGCGGGGGACTAACACTATACTACAATGAGCAGTTCTTC.